The source of this T cell receptor beta chain is a study of OX40 agonist ivuxolimab in advanced cancers. The overall study: Subjects had a mean age of around 60 years, with a range of 23 to 79; less than 90% were male.

Trimming took off 4 bases at V and 5 bases at J, with 0 bases between the two ends. The germline gives CDR1 SGHTA, CDR2 FQGNSA. The CDR3 extends over 10 amino acids. Findings and limits, study-wide: CD8+ T cells were the subset that, on average, had more expanded clones than CD4+. Also showing low normalized T-cell clonal expansion were some of the nonresponders. CD4+ and CD8+ blood T cells expanded clonally by week 6 at 0.1 to 3.0 mg/kg.

Of note for this clone: The antigen remains undetermined.

Data came from immunoSEQ multiplex PCR; TCRdb stores just in-frame clones and leaves some out. The data hold some 76,000 clones, with roughly nine tenths observed a single time. This chain links TRBV7-2 with TRBJ2-1; D is undetermined. This specimen was CD4+ or CD8+ T cells sorted from blood, taken in a trial of the OX40 agonist ivuxolimab. The clonotype originates from an adult with an advanced solid tumor such as melanoma, head and neck, liver or kidney cancer. CDR3 sequence reads: CASSYNEQFF. DNA for the CDR3: TGTGCCAGCAGCTACAATGAGCAGTTCTTC.